These 12 T cell receptor beta chains were sequenced from one sample in a study of T-cell reconstitution after alpha-beta-depleted transplantation in children. For TCRbeta, the library was prepared with unique molecular identifiers. TCRdb ran MiXCR on the PCR reads and lists one entry per CDR3 protein. The repertoire holds approximately 82,000 distinct CDR3 sequences, with 15% to 20% as singletons. The starting material was PBMCs, mostly from graft donor cells, obtained 360 days after TCRalphabeta/CD19-depleted stem cell transplant. The receptors here all came from a male patient aged 2-9 years who had a stem cell transplant for acute lymphoblastic leukemia, so the T cells may come from the graft donor.

This clonotype was counted a few times. This chain uses TRBV6-1 with TRBJ2-3, with TRBD2 identical over 13 bases. V shed 1 base and J 3 bases; nucleotides not matched to a gene: 7. Germline CDR1 reads MNHNS; CDR2 reads SASEGT. CDR3 length: 18 amino acids. CDR3 nucleotide sequence: TGTGCCAGCAGTGAAGACGGACTAGCGGGAGTATTTACAGATACGCAGTATTTT. It is translated as CASSEDGLAGVFTDTQYF.

This clonotype was counted at least ten times. V gene TRBV2 combines with J gene TRBJ1-4; D might be TRBD1 (5 bases). The CDR3 covers 15 residues. Between the trimmed V and J ends, which lost 6 bases and 2 bases, there was a span of 13 bases. Germline lookup yields CDR1 SNHLY and CDR2 FYNNEI. The CDR3 sequence: CASRGQPATNEKLFF. The CDR3 DNA follows: TGTGCCAGCAGGGGGCAACCGGCGACTAATGAAAAACTGTTTTTT. Supplemented by reference TRBV2 and TRBJ1-4, the full variable domain reads EPEVTQTPSHQVTQMGQEVILRCVPISNHLYFYWYRQILGQKVEFLVSFYNNEISEKSEIFDDQFSVERPDGSNFTLKIRSTKLEDSAMYFCASRGQPATNEKLFFGSGTQLSVL.

In this sample, this clonotype turned up a few times. The chain carries TRBV5-6 and TRBJ2-7, with 10 bases identical to TRBD2. Trimming at V came to 3 bases and at J to 4 bases, leaving 13 bases not matched to a gene. Germline CDR1 and CDR2: SGHDT and YYEEEE. This CDR3 has 17 residues. The CDR3 protein is CASSSSSGSPWGYEQYF. CDR3 DNA: TGTGCCAGCAGCTCCTCTAGCGGGAGTCCCTGGGGATACGAGCAGTACTTC.

This clonotype occurred many times. V gene TRBV5-1 combines with J gene TRBJ2-3, with 9 bases that match TRBD2. This CDR3 has 16 amino acids. Germline assignment: CDR1 SGHRS and CDR2 YFSETQ. J was trimmed by 2 bases and V by 4 bases; bases with no gene match: 8. The DNA of the CDR3 is TGCGCCAGCAGCCAAGGGACTAGCCTACCCACAGATACGCAGTATTTT. Amino acid sequence: CASSQGTSLPTDTQYF.

This CDR3 reads CASSQPGGFTDTQYF. CDR3 coding DNA: TGCGCCAGCAGCCAACCCGGGGGATTCACAGATACGCAGTATTTT. V gene TRBV4-1 combines with J gene TRBJ2-3, with D possibly TRBD2 on 6 matching bases. The CDR3 has 15 amino acids. In germline, CDR1 is MGHRA, CDR2 YSYEKL. Trimming took 2 bases from V and 2 from J, leaving 11 bases between them.

This clonotype has a handful of counts. This chain connects TRBV29-1 to TRBJ1-1, with D hard to call. The CDR3 totals 11 residues. Trimming removed 6 bases at V and 2 bases at J, with 7 bases between. In germline, CDR1 is SQVTM, CDR2 ANQGSEA. CDR3 DNA sequence: TGCAGCGTCCGAGGAAACACTGAAGCTTTCTTT. It codes for CSVRGNTEAFF.

The chain joins TRBV5-1 to TRBJ2-2, with 8 bases identical to TRBD2. Germline V CDR1 and CDR2: SGHRS, YFSETQ. The CDR3 contains 14 residues. V lost 5 bases, J lost 6 bases, and 6 bases stayed unmatched. The DNA for the CDR3 is TGCGCCAGCAGTGGACTAGCTCGGGCCGGGGAGCTGTTTTTT. Translated: CASSGLARAGELFF.

The chain carries TRBV11-2 and TRBJ2-1; 8 nucleotides match TRBD2. Germline V gives CDR1 SGHAT, CDR2 FQNNGV. With 4 bases clipped from V and 7 bases from J, the junction kept 9 bases outside the gene matches. This CDR3 region has 15 residues. For the CDR3, the DNA is TGTGCCAGCAGCTCGATTAGCGGGGCTAGGAATGAGCAGTTCTTC. This codes for CASSSISGARNEQFF.

The chain uses TRBV6-5 and TRBJ2-7, with unresolved D. CDR1 and CDR2 (germline): MNHEY, SVGAGI. V lost 0 bases and J lost 4, with 7 bases in between. CDR3 length: 13 residues. Here the CDR3 reads CASSYSSSYEQYF. CDR3 in DNA: TGTGCCAGCAGTTACTCGTCTTCATACGAGCAGTACTTC.

In this sample, this clonotype turned up a few times. V is TRBV25-1 and J is TRBJ2-5, with a weak D call TRBD1 (6 bases). Per the germline V gene, CDR1 is MGHDK and CDR2 is SYGVNS. CDR3 size: 16 residues. The V end was cut by 0 bases, the J end by 0 bases, with 11 bases between. CDR3 DNA sequence: TGTGCCAGCAGTGAATATCCTACAGGGAACCAAGAGACCCAGTACTTC. Translating gives CASSEYPTGNQETQYF.

This clonotype was counted between two and nine times. The V and J genes are TRBV20-1 and TRBJ2-3; D is possibly TRBD1 or TRBD2 (5 bases each). V lost 3 bases and J 2 bases, leaving 12 bases between the germline ends. Germline V CDR1 and CDR2: DFQATT, SNEGSKA (reference sequence). The CDR3 length is 14 residues. The CDR3 loop is CSASRGAVTDTQYF. CDR3 in DNA: TGCAGTGCTAGTAGGGGAGCTGTCACAGATACGCAGTATTTT.

This clonotype was detected ten times or more. This rearrangement joins TRBV20-1 to TRBJ2-1; 10 bases line up with TRBD2. Germline CDR1 is DFQATT and CDR2 is SNEGSKA (reference sequence). Trimming took 6 bases from V and 2 from J; bases not matched to a gene: 4. The CDR3 consists of 14 residues. The CDR3 region is CSASLAGAYNEQFF. The CDR3 DNA is TGCAGTGCGAGCCTAGCGGGAGCCTACAATGAGCAGTTCTTC.